What follows is one T cell receptor (beta chain) and its context. The CDR3 extends over 15 amino acids. The germline V gene has CDR1 MNHEY and CDR2 SVGEGT. With 3 bases removed from V and 4 bases from J, the gap between germline ends came to 15 bases. Profiled with immunoSEQ multiplex PCR; TCRdb holds only in-frame clones, not every one. Altogether under 110,000 clones are present, roughly 89% being singletons, with the ten largest covering less than 8.5%. This entry belongs to a study of control samples from healthy donors and cancer patients. J is TRBJ1-1 and V is TRBV6-2 or TRBV6-3; D is possibly TRBD1 (6 bases). Sequencing was carried out using blood. The sequence derives from a man between 25 and 39 years old in good health. The CDR3 reads CASSYVRGRFTEAFF. DNA of the CDR3: TGTGCCAGCAGTTATGTCAGGGGCCGGTTCACTGAAGCTTTCTTT.